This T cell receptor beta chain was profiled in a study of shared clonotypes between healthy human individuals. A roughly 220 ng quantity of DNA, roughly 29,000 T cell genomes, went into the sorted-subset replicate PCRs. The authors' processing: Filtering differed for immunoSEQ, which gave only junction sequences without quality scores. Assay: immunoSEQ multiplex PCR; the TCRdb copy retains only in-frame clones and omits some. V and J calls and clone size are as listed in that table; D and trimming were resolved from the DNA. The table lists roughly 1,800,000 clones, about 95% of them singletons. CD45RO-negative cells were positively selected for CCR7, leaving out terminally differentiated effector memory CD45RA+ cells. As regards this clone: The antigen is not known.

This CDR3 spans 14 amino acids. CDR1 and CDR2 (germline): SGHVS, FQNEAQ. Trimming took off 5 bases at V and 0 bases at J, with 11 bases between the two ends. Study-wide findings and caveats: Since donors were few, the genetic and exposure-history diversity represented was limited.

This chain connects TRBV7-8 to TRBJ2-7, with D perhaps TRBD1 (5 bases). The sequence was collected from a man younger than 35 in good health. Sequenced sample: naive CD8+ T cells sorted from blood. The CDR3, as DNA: TGTGCCAGCAGCCCATACGACAGCTCCTACGAGCAGTACTTC. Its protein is CASSPYDSSYEQYF.